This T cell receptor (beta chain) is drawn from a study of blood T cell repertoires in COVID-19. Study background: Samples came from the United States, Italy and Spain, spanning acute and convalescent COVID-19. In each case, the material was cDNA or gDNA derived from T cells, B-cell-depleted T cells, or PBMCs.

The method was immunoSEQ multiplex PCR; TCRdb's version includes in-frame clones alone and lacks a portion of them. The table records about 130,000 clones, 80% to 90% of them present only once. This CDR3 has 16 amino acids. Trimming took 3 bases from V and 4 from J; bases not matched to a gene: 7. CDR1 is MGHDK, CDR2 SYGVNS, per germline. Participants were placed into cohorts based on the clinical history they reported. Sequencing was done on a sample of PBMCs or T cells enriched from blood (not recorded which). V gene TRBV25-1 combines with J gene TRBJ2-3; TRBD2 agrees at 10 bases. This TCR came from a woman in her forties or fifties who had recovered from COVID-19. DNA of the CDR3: TGTGCCAGCAGTGACGGACAGCGGGGGGGGCCAGATACGCAGTATTTT. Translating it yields CASSDGQRGGPDTQYF.